This T cell receptor beta chain was sequenced during a study of cytomegalovirus exposure and HLA in healthy donors. Study results and caveats: Later findings reportedly placed an Asian-associated ancestry cluster below the 666-donor mean for N-insertions.

The primer mix had 60 Vbeta and 13 Jbeta primers. TCRdb keeps only in-frame clones here, not all; method: immunoSEQ multiplex PCR. The top ten hold nearly 2% of the sample, which has under 200,000 clones, 75% to 90% seen once. Trimming removed 2 bases from V and 0 bases from J, with 8 bases in between. The germline V gene has CDR1 MNHNS and CDR2 SASEGT. This CDR3 region has 14 residues. As to this clone: Its cognate antigen is unknown.

The TCR was taken from a woman under 30 in good health and CMV-seronegative. The chain carries TRBV6-1 and TRBJ2-7, with D unclear. Sequencing input: PBMCs. The DNA of the CDR3 is TGTGCCAGCAGTGAAAGCCCGAGCTCCTACGAGCAGTACTTC. Its protein product is CASSESPSSYEQYF.